This T cell receptor beta chain was captured by sequencing in a study of control samples from healthy donors and cancer patients. The CDR3 extends over 14 amino acids. Germline V lookup: CDR1 SGHDT, CDR2 YYEEEE. V was trimmed by 2 bases and J by 8 bases, leaving 11 bases between them. The data were produced by immunoSEQ multiplex PCR, yet TCRdb's version contains in-frame clones alone and is incomplete. The sample has about 150,000 clones, approximately 91% seen once; the top ten hold 3% to 4%. Material: blood. The chain uses TRBV5-6 and TRBJ1-6; D uncertain. This TCR derives from a man aged 25-40 years in good health. CDR3 sequence (DNA): TGTGCCAGCAGCTTCGGGGTTGGGGATTCACCCCTCCACTTT. Its translation is CASSFGVGDSPLHF.